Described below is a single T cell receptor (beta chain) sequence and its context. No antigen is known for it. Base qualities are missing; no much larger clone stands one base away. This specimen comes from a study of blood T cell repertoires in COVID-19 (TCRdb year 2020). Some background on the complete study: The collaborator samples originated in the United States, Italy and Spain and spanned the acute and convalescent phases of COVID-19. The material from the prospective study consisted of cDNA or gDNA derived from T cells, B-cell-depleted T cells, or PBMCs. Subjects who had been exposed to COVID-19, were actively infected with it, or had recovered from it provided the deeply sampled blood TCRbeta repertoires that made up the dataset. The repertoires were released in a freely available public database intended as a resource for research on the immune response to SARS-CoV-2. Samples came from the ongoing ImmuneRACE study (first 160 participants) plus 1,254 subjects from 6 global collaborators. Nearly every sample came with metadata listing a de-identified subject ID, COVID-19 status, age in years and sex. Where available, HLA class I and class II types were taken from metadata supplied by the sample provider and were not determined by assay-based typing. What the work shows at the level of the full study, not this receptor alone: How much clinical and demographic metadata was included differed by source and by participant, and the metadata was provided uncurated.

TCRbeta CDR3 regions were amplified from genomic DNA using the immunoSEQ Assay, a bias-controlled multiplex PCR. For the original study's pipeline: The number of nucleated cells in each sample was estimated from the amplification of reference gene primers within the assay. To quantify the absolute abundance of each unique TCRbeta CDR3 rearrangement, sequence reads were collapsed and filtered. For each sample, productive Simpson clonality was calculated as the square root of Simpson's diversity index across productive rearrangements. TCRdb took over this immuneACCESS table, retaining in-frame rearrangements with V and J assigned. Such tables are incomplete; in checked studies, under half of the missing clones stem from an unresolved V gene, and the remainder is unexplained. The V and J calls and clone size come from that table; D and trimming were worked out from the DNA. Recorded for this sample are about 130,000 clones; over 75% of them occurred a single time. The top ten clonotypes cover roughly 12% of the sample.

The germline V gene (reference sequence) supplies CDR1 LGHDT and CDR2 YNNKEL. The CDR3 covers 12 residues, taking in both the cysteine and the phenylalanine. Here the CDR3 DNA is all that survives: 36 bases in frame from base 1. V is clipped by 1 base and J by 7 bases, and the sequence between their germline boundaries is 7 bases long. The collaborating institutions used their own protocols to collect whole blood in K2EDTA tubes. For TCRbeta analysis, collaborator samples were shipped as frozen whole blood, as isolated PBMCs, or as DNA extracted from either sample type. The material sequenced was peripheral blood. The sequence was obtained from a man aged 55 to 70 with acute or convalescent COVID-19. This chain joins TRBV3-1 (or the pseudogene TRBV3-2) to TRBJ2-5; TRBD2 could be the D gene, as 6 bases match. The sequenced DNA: TGTGCCAGCAGCCAAGGGGACTTGACCCAGTACTTC. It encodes CASSQGDLTQYF.